The present entry profiles one T cell receptor (beta chain) with its context. Its antigen remains unidentified. The data were obtained in a study of cytotoxic CD8 clonotypes in ibrutinib-treated CLL. Points from the study as a whole: In comparison with age-matched healthy donors, baseline clonality was higher and tracked circulating CD8+ T-cell counts. Under therapy, public clonotypes either contracted or stayed stable, and they were uncommon. Clonality was elevated at ibrutinib response and had returned toward baseline at progression.

The CDR3 totals 13 residues. CDR1 SGHTA and CDR2 FQGTGA come from the germline V gene. The trim removed 4 bases at V and 7 bases at J, leaving 6 bases unmatched. The intended depth for sequencing was 1 in 200,000 to 1 in 1 million T cells. Clones were read by immunoSEQ multiplex PCR, and TCRdb kept only the in-frame ones, dropping some. The top ten clones hold 6% to 9% of a sample with tens of thousands of clones, roughly four fifths of them seen once. Sequenced here: PBMCs, sampled before ibrutinib treatment. This clonotype was sampled from a human donor with chronic lymphocytic leukemia. The V and J genes are TRBV7-3 and TRBJ1-2, with TRBD1 matching 7 bases. The CDR3 loop is CASSSPTGLGYTF. CDR3 DNA: TGTGCCAGCAGCTCCCCGACAGGGCTTGGCTACACCTTC. Together with reference TRBV7-3 and TRBJ1-2, the CDR3 gives the full variable domain: GAGVSQTPSNKVTEKGKYVELRCDPISGHTALYWYRQSLGQGPEFLIYFQGTGAADDSGLPNDRFFAVRPEGSVSTLKIQRTERGDSAVYLCASSSPTGLGYTFGSGTRLTVV.